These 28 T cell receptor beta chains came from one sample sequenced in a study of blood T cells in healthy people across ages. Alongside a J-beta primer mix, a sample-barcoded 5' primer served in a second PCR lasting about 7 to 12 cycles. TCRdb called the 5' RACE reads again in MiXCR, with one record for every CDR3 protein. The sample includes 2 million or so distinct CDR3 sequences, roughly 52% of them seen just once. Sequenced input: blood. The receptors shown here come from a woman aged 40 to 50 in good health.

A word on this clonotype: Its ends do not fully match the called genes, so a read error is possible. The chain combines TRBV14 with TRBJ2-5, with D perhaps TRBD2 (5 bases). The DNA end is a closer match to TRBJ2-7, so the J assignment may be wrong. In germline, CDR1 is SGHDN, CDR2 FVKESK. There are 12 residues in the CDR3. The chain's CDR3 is CAISRGRHEQYF. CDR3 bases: TGTGCCATCAGCCGAGGGAGACACGAGCAGTACTTC.

DNA of the CDR3: TGCGCCAGCAGCTTTTCGGGGATTGAAGGAGAGACCCAGTACTTC. It yields the protein CASSFSGIEGETQYF. The chain couples TRBV5-1 to TRBJ2-7; a possible D gene is TRBD2 (5 bases). The last part of the DNA fits TRBJ2-5 better; the J call may be wrong. Germline CDR1 reads SGHRS; CDR2 reads YFSETQ. The CDR3 has 15 amino acids.

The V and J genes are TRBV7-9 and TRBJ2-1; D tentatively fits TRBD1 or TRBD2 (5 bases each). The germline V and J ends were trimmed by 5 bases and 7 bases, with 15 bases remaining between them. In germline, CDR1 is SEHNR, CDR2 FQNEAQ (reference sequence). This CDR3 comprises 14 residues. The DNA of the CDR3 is TGTGCCAGCAGCGTCACCGGGACCCAGAATGAGCAGTTCTTC. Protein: CASSVTGTQNEQFF.

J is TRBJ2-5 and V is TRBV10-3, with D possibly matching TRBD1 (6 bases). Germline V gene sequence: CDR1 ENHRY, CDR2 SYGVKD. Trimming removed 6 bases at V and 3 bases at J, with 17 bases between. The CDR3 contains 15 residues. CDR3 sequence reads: CAISSTENREETQYF. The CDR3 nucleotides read TGTGCCATCAGCTCCACTGAAAACAGGGAAGAGACCCAGTACTTC.

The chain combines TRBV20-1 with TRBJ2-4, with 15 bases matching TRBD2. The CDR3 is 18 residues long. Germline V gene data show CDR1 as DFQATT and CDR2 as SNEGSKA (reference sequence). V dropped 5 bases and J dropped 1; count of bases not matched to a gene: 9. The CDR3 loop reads CSAPRTSGGAGAKNIQYF. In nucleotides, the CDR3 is TGCAGTGCTCCGAGGACTAGCGGGGGGGCTGGTGCCAAAAACATTCAGTACTTC.

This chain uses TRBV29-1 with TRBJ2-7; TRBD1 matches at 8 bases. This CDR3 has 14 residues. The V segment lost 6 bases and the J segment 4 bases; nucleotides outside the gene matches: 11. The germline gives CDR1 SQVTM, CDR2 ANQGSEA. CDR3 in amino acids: CSVVKQGVTYEQYF. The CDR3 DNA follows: TGCAGCGTAGTTAAACAGGGGGTAACGTACGAGCAGTACTTC.

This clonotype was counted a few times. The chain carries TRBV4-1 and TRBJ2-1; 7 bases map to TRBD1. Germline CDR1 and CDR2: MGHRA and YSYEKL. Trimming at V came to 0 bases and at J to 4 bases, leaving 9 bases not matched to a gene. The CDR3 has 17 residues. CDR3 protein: CASSQDLYRGLYNEQFF. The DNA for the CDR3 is TGCGCCAGCAGCCAAGATCTGTACAGGGGCCTTTACAATGAGCAGTTCTTC.

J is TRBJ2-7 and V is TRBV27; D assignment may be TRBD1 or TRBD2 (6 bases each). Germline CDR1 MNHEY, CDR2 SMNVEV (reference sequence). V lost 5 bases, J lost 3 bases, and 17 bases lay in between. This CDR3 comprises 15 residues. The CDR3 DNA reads TGTGCCAGCAGTACACCCGCGGGACACGTCTACGAGCAGTACTTC. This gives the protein CASSTPAGHVYEQYF.

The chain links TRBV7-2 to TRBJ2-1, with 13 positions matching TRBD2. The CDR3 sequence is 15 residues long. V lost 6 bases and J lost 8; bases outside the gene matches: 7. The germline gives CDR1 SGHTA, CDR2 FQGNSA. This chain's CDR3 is CASSTSGGAFYEQFF. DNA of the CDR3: TGTGCCAGCAGTACTAGCGGGGGGGCCTTCTATGAGCAGTTCTTC. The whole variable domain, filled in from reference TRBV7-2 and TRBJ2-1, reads GAGVSQSPSNKVTEKGKDVELRCDPISGHTALYWYRQSLGQGLEFLIYFQGNSAPDKSGLPSDRFSAERTGGSVSTLTIQRTQQEDSAVYLCASSTSGGAFYEQFFGPGTRLTVL.

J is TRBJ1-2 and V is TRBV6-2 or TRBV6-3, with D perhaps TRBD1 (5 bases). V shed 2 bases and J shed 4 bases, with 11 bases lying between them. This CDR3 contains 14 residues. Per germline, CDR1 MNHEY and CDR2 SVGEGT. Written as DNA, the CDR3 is TGTGCCAGCAGTTACGAATGGGGGAGCTATGGCTACACCTTC. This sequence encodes CASSYEWGSYGYTF.

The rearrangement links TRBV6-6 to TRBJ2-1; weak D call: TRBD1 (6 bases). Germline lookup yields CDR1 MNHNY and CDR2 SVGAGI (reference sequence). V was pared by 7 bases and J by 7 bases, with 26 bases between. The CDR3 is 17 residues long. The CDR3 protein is CASNPSTGIGMGNEQFF. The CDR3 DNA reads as TGTGCCAGCAACCCATCCACAGGGATTGGGATGGGGAATGAGCAGTTCTTC.

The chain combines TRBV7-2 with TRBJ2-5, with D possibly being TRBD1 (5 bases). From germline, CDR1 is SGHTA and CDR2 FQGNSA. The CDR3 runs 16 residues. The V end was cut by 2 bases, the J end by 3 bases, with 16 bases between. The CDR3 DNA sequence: TGTACCAGCAGCTTATTAGCAGGGATCGCCAAAGAGACCCAGTACTTC. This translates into CTSSLLAGIAKETQYF.

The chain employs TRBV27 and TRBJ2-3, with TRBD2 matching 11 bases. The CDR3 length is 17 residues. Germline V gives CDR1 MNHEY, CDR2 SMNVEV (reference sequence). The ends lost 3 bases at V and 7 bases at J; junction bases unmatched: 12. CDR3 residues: CASSLLIPGLADHTQYF. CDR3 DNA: TGTGCCAGCAGTTTGCTCATACCGGGACTAGCGGACCATACGCAGTATTTT.

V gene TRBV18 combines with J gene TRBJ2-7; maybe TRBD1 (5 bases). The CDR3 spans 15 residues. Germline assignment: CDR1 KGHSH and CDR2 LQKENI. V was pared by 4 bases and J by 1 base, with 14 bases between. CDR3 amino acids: CASSQTLTESYEQYF. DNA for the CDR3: TGTGCCAGCTCACAAACGTTGACAGAGTCCTACGAGCAGTACTTC.

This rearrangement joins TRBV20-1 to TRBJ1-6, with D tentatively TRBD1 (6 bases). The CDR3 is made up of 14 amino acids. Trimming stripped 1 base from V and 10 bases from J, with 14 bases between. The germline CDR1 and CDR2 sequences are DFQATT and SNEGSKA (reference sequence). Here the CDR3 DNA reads TGCAGTGCTAGAGTAGGGGGTGAGGGATCACCCCTCCACTTT. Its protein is CSARVGGEGSPLHF.

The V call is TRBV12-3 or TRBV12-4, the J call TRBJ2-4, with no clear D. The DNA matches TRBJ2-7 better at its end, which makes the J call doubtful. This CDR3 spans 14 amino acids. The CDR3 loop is CASSLRVRLYEQYF. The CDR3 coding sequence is TGTGCCAGCAGTTTACGCGTCAGACTCTACGAGCAGTACTTC.

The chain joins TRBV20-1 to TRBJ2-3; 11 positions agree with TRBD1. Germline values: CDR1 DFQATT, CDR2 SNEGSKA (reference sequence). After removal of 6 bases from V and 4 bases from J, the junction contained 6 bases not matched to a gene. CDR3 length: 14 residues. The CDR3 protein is CSAIRTGGPDTQYF. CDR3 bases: TGCAGTGCAATAAGGACAGGGGGCCCAGATACGCAGTATTTT.

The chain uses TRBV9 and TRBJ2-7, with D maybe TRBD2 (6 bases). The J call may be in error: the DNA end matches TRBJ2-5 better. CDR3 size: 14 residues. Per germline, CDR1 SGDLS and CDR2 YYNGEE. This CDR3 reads CASSADYPSETQYF. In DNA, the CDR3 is TGTGCCAGCAGCGCGGACTATCCGTCCGAGACCCAGTACTTC.

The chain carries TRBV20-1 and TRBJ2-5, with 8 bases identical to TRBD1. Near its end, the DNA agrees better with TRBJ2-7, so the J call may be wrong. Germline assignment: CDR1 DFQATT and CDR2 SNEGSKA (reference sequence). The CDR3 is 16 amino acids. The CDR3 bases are TGCAGTTCCAATAGAAATCCCGGACAGGGTAGAGACGAGCAGTACTTC. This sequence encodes CSSNRNPGQGRDEQYF.

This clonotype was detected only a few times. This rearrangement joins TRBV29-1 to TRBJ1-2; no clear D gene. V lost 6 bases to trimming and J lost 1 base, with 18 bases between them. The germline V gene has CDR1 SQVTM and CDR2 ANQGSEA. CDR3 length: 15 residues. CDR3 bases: TGCAGCGTCCCCACTCCACCAACCTATAACTATGGCTACACCTTC. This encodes CSVPTPPTYNYGYTF.

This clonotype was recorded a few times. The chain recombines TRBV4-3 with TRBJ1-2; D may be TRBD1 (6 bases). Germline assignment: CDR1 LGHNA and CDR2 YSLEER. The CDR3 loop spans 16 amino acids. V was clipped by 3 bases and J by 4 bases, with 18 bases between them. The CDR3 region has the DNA TGCGCCAGCAGCCACAAGTCCGGGGGGCCCCTCTATGGCTACACCTTC. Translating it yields CASSHKSGGPLYGYTF.

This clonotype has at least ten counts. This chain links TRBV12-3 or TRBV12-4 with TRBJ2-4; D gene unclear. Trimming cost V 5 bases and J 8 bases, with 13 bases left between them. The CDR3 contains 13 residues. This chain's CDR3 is CASSHRVTDIQYF. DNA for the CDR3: TGTGCCAGCAGTCATAGGGTTACGGACATTCAGTACTTC.

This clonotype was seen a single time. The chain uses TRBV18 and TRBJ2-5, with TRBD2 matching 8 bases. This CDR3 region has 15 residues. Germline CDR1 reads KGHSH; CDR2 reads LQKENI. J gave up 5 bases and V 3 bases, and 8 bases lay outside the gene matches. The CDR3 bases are TGTGCCAGCTCACCTACCGGGACTAGAGGGGAGACCCAGTACTTC. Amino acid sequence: CASSPTGTRGETQYF. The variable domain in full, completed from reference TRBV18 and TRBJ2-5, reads NAGVMQNPRHLVRRRGQEARLRCSPMKGHSHVYWYRQLPEEGLKFMVYLQKENIIDESGMPKERFSAEFPKEGPSILRIQQVVRGDSAAYFCASSPTGTRGETQYFGPGTRLLVL.

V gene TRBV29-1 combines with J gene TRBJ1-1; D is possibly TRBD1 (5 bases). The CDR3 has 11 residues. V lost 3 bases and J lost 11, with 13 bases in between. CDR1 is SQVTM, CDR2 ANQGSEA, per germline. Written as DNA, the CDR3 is TGCAGCGTTGATGACGGGCGGGGGGCTTTCTTT. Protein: CSVDDGRGAFF.

The CDR3 protein is CASSTWTGGNEQFF. The CDR3 nucleotides read TGCGCCAGCAGCACATGGACAGGTGGAAATGAGCAGTTCTTC. The chain recombines TRBV5-1 with TRBJ2-1, with 7 bases that match TRBD1. Germline CDR1 reads SGHRS; CDR2 reads YFSETQ. This CDR3 is 14 amino acids long. V gave up 4 bases and J gave up 7 bases; unmatched junction bases: 8.

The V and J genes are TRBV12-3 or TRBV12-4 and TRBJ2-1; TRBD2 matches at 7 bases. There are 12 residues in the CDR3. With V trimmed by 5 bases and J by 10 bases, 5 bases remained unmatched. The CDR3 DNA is TGTGCCAGCAGTCCGACTAGCTACGAGCAGTTCTTC. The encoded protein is CASSPTSYEQFF.

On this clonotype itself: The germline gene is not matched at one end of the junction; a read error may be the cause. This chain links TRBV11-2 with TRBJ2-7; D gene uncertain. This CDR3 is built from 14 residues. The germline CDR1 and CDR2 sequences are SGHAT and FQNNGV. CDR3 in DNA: TGTGTCAGCAGCTTAAGGCCCAGAAACAATGAGCAGTACTTC. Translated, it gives CVSSLRPRNNEQYF.

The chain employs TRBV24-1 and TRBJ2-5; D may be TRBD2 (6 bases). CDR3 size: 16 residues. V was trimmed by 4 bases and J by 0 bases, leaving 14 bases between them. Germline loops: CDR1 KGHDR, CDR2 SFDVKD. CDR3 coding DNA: TGTGCCACCAGTGAGGGGGGAGGATCGTACCAAGAGACCCAGTACTTC. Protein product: CATSEGGGSYQETQYF.